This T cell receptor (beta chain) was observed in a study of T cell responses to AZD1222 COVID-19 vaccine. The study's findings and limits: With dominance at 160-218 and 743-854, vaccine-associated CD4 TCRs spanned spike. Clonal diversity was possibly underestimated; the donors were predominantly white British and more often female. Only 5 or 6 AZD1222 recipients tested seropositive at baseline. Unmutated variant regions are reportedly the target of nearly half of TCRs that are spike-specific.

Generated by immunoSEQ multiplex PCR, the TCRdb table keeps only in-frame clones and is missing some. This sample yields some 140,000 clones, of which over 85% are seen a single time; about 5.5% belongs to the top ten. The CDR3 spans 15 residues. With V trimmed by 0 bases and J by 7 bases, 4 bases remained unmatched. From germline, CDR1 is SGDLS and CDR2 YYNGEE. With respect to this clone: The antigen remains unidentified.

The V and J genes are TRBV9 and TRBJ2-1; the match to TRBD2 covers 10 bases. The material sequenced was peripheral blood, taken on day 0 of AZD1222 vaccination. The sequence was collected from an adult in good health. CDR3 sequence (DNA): TGTGCCAGCAGCGTAGAGGGTAGCGGGAGGAATGAGCAGTTCTTC. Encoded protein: CASSVEGSGRNEQFF. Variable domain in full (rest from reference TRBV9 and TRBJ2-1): DSGVTQTPKHLITATGQRVTLRCSPRSGDLSVYWYQQSLDQGLQFLIQYYNGEERAKGNILERFSAQQFPDLHSELNLSSLELGDSALYFCASSVEGSGRNEQFFGPGTRLTVL.